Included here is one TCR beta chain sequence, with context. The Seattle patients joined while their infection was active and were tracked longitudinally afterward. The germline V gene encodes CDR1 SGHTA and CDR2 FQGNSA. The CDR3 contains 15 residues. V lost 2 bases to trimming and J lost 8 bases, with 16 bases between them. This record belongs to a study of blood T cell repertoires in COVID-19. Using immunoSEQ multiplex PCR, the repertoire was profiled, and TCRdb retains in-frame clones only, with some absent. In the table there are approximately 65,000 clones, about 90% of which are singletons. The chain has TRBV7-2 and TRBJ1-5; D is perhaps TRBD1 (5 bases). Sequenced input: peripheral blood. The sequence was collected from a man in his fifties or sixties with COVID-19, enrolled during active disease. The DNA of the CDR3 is TGTGCCAGCAGCTTATGGGCCACCCAACAGGAGCCCCAGCATTTT. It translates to CASSLWATQQEPQHF.